The rows below give T cell receptor beta chains drawn from one sample of a study of T cell responses to AZD1222 COVID-19 vaccine. Here immunoSEQ multiplex PCR was the method, and the copy in TCRdb shows in-frame clones only, minus some. The profile shows some 130,000 clones, around 90% of them singletons. Source: peripheral blood, taken on day 0 of AZD1222 vaccination. The receptor set was obtained from an adult in good health. The CDR3 runs from the conserved cysteine through the conserved F or W. D genes are given only for firm matches. Size is stated for part of the rows, as once, few or many counts, or as a class when the clone is expanded.

D: .
V: TRBV7-7
J: TRBJ2-5
size: .
CDR3: CASSWGGGPQETQYF
DNA: TGTGCTAGCAGCTGGGGCGGGGGCCCCCAAGAGACCCAGTACTTC

D: .
V: TRBV7-8
J: TRBJ1-1
size: .
CDR3: CASSGGSASNTEAFF
DNA: TGTGCCAGCAGCGGGGGGTCAGCGTCAAACACTGAAGCTTTCTTT

D: .
V: TRBV21-1
J: TRBJ2-7
size: .
CDR3: CASCTDVRRQQASYEQYF
DNA: TGTGCCAGCTGCACTGACGTGAGGCGACAGCAAGCTTCCTACGAGCAGTACTTC

D: .
V: TRBV6-5
J: TRBJ1-6
size: .
CDR3: CASSYPQGPLHF
DNA: TGTGCCAGCAGTTACCCCCAGGGGCCCCTCCACTTT

D: .
V: TRBV25-1
J: TRBJ1-4
size: .
CDR3: CASSEFRGLNEKLFF
DNA: TGTGCCAGCAGTGAATTTAGGGGCCTTAATGAAAAACTGTTTTTT

D: TRBD2
V: TRBV10-3
J: TRBJ2-3
size: .
CDR3: CALRKVVGGATDTQYF
DNA: TGTGCCCTCCGTAAGGTTGTCGGGGGGGCGACAGATACGCAGTATTTT

D: .
V: TRBV21-1
J: TRBJ2-7
size: .
CDR3: CAFSGTGPSYEQYF
DNA: TGTGCCTTCTCAGGGACAGGTCCCTCCTACGAGCAGTACTTC

D: TRBD1
V: TRBV4-1
J: TRBJ1-1
size: .
CDR3: CASSQENWAGGKTFF
DNA: TGCGCCAGCAGCCAAGAAAATTGGGCAGGGGGCAAAACTTTCTTT

D: .
V: TRBV5-6
J: TRBJ1-5
size: .
CDR3: CASSLAGQPTSNQPQHF
DNA: TGTGCCAGCAGCTTGGCCGGGCAGCCTACTAGCAATCAGCCCCAGCATTTT

D: .
V: TRBV2
J: TRBJ2-3
size: .
CDR3: CASGRARGSDTQYF
DNA: TGTGCCAGCGGAAGGGCCAGGGGTTCAGATACGCAGTATTTT

D: TRBD2
V: TRBV6-5
J: TRBJ2-3
size: .
CDR3: CASSRTSGTDTQYF
DNA: TGTGCCAGCAGTCGGACTAGCGGCACAGATACGCAGTATTTT

D: .
V: TRBV27
J: TRBJ1-2
size: .
CDR3: CASSPTSSNYGYTF
DNA: TGTGCCAGCAGTCCTACCAGTTCTAACTATGGCTACACCTTC

D: TRBD1
V: TRBV6-5
J: TRBJ1-6
size: .
CDR3: CASSYGTGAMSSPLHF
DNA: TGTGCCAGCAGTTATGGGACAGGGGCCATGTCGTCACCCCTCCACTTT

D: .
V: TRBV6-5
J: TRBJ1-5
size: .
CDR3: CASSLFLNQPQHF
DNA: TGTGCCAGCAGCCTTTTTTTGAATCAGCCCCAGCATTTT

D: .
V: TRBV5-1
J: TRBJ2-2
size: few
CDR3: CASTEGFTGELFF
DNA: TGCGCCAGCACAGAGGGATTCACCGGGGAGCTGTTTTTT

D: .
V: TRBV10-3
J: TRBJ1-1
size: few
CDR3: CAISAAPNTEAFF
DNA: TGTGCCATCAGTGCGGCCCCTAACACTGAAGCTTTCTTT

D: .
V: TRBV7-9
J: TRBJ1-2
size: few
CDR3: CASSNNGYTF
DNA: TGTGCCAGCAGTAATAATGGCTACACCTTC

D: .
V: TRBV5-1
J: TRBJ1-1
size: .
CDR3: CASSFAGANTEAFF
DNA: TGCGCCAGCAGCTTCGCGGGGGCGAACACTGAAGCTTTCTTT

D: .
V: TRBV5-1
J: TRBJ1-1
size: .
CDR3: CASSLTGSTEAFF
DNA: TGCGCCAGCAGCTTAACGGGGAGCACTGAAGCTTTCTTT

D: TRBD2
V: TRBV12-3/TRBV12-4
J: TRBJ2-7
size: .
CDR3: CASSFREGSEQYF
DNA: TGTGCCAGCAGTTTTAGGGAGGGGAGCGAGCAGTACTTC

D: .
V: TRBV4-3
J: TRBJ2-1
size: .
CDR3: CASSQAAVTGMAELFF
DNA: TGCGCCAGCAGCCAAGCGGCAGTGACCGGTATGGCCGAGCTGTTCTTC

D: TRBD2
V: TRBV19
J: TRBJ2-3
size: .
CDR3: CASSARGVSTDTQYF
DNA: TGTGCCAGTAGTGCCCGGGGGGTAAGCACAGATACGCAGTATTTT

D: .
V: TRBV5-1
J: TRBJ1-6
size: few
CDR3: CASSSELGSPLHF
DNA: TGCGCCAGCAGCTCCGAACTCGGTTCACCCCTCCACTTT

D: .
V: TRBV24-1
J: TRBJ1-4
size: once
CDR3: CATRGHEKLFF
DNA: TGTGCCACCCGGGGTCATGAAAAACTGTTTTTT

D: TRBD1
V: TRBV23-1
J: TRBJ1-2
size: .
CDR3: CASTHPRRDSHGSYTF
DNA: TGCGCCAGCACCCACCCCCGCCGGGACAGCCATGGAAGCTACACCTTC

D: TRBD1
V: TRBV5-1
J: TRBJ1-1
size: .
CDR3: CASSSIDRAGGTEAFF
DNA: TGCGCCAGCAGCTCGATCGACAGGGCGGGGGGCACTGAAGCTTTCTTT

D: .
V: TRBV20-1
J: TRBJ2-3
size: once
CDR3: CSASFQGPGDTQYF
DNA: TGCAGTGCTAGTTTTCAGGGGCCCGGAGATACGCAGTATTTT

D: TRBD1
V: TRBV5-1
J: TRBJ1-2
size: .
CDR3: CASSLDPGQDTGGGYTF
DNA: TGCGCCAGCAGCTTGGACCCGGGACAGGACACCGGGGGCGGCTACACCTTC

D: .
V: TRBV3-1/TRBV3-2
J: TRBJ1-1
size: .
CDR3: CASSRQRTEAFF
DNA: TGTGCCAGCAGCCGTCAGAGGACTGAAGCTTTCTTT

D: .
V: TRBV5-4
J: TRBJ2-3
size: .
CDR3: CASSLQGGPRTDTQYF
DNA: TGTGCCAGCAGCTTGCAGGGGGGGCCGCGCACAGATACGCAGTATTTT

D: .
V: TRBV6-5
J: TRBJ1-1
size: few
CDR3: CASGTPNTEAFF
DNA: TGTGCCAGCGGGACACCTAACACTGAAGCTTTCTTT

D: .
V: TRBV28
J: TRBJ2-7
size: .
CDR3: CASSLQDSYEQYF
DNA: TGTGCCAGCAGTCTACAGGATTCCTACGAGCAGTACTTC

D: .
V: TRBV20-1
J: TRBJ1-2
size: once
CDR3: CSAGSDGYTF
DNA: TGCAGTGCTGGGTCAGATGGCTACACCTTC

D: TRBD2
V: TRBV13
J: TRBJ2-3
size: .
CDR3: CASSLNGERGSTDTQYF
DNA: TGTGCCAGCAGCTTAAATGGGGAGCGGGGGAGCACAGATACGCAGTATTTT

D: TRBD1
V: TRBV7-9
J: TRBJ2-2
size: .
CDR3: CASSPTGVDTGELFF
DNA: TGTGCCAGCAGCCCGACAGGGGTGGACACCGGGGAGCTGTTTTTT

D: .
V: TRBV6-2/TRBV6-3
J: TRBJ1-4
size: few
CDR3: CASSYSTEQEKLFF
DNA: TGTGCCAGCAGTTACTCGACGGAGCAGGAAAAACTGTTTTTT

D: TRBD1
V: TRBV19
J: TRBJ1-2
size: .
CDR3: CASRFGDSSYGYTF
DNA: TGTGCCAGTAGATTCGGGGACAGTAGCTATGGCTACACCTTC

D: .
V: TRBV6-6
J: TRBJ1-1
size: .
CDR3: CASSYSKGVGTEAFF
DNA: TGTGCCAGCAGTTACTCGAAGGGAGTTGGGACTGAAGCTTTCTTT

D: .
V: TRBV19
J: TRBJ1-1
size: .
CDR3: CARKGGPWNTEAFF
DNA: TGTGCCAGGAAAGGGGGACCGTGGAACACTGAAGCTTTCTTT

D: .
V: TRBV11-2
J: TRBJ1-1
size: few
CDR3: CASSLYRGNEAFF
DNA: TGTGCCAGCAGCTTATATCGGGGAAATGAAGCTTTCTTT

D: .
V: TRBV6-1
J: TRBJ1-5
size: .
CDR3: CASSDQGGSNQPQHF
DNA: TGTGCCAGCAGTGACCAAGGCGGAAGCAATCAGCCCCAGCATTTT

D: TRBD2
V: TRBV3-1/TRBV3-2
J: TRBJ2-1
size: few
CDR3: CASSQEAGDTNEQFF
DNA: TGTGCCAGCAGCCAAGAAGCGGGGGACACCAATGAGCAGTTCTTC

D: .
V: TRBV6-5
J: TRBJ1-2
size: .
CDR3: CASSYSGVYTF
DNA: TGTGCCAGCAGTTACTCGGGGGTGTACACCTTC

D: .
V: TRBV6-4
J: TRBJ1-2
size: few
CDR3: CASSEGPSGYGYTF
DNA: TGTGCCAGCAGTGAAGGCCCCTCGGGATATGGCTACACCTTC

D: .
V: TRBV27
J: TRBJ2-7
size: .
CDR3: CASSLGESYEQYF
DNA: TGTGCCAGCAGTTTAGGGGAATCCTACGAGCAGTACTTC

D: .
V: TRBV9
J: TRBJ1-5
size: once
CDR3: CASSVSSDQPQHF
DNA: TGTGCCAGCAGCGTATCCTCCGATCAGCCCCAGCATTTT

D: .
V: TRBV29-1
J: TRBJ1-1
size: .
CDR3: CSVEGQRYEAFF
DNA: TGCAGCGTTGAAGGGCAGCGATATGAAGCTTTCTTT

D: TRBD1
V: TRBV7-9
J: TRBJ2-3
size: .
CDR3: CASQQGAGDTQYF
DNA: TGTGCCTCTCAACAGGGGGCAGGGGATACGCAGTATTTT

D: .
V: TRBV18
J: TRBJ1-5
size: .
CDR3: CASSIGYGNQPQHF
DNA: TGTGCCAGCTCAATAGGGTATGGCAATCAGCCCCAGCATTTT

D: TRBD1
V: TRBV4-3
J: TRBJ1-2
size: .
CDR3: CASSGPGTGYAYGYTF
DNA: TGCGCCAGCAGCGGACCCGGGACAGGGTACGCCTATGGCTACACCTTC

D: .
V: TRBV5-1
J: TRBJ1-1
size: .
CDR3: CASSARGRAGTEAFF
DNA: TGCGCCAGCAGCGCCCGGGGCAGGGCAGGGACTGAAGCTTTCTTT

D: .
V: TRBV18
J: TRBJ2-7
size: .
CDR3: CASSPYGSSYEQYF
DNA: TGTGCCAGCTCACCCTACGGCAGCTCCTACGAGCAGTACTTC

D: TRBD1
V: TRBV27
J: TRBJ2-2
size: .
CDR3: CASSPDRENTGELFF
DNA: TGTGCCAGCAGTCCAGACAGGGAGAACACCGGGGAGCTGTTTTTT

D: .
V: TRBV19
J: TRBJ1-2
size: .
CDR3: CASSLQGDYGYTF
DNA: TGTGCCAGTAGCTTACAGGGAGACTATGGCTACACCTTC

D: TRBD1
V: TRBV5-4
J: TRBJ2-7
size: .
CDR3: CASSLATTGDHYEQYF
DNA: TGTGCCAGCAGCTTGGCCACGACAGGGGATCACTACGAGCAGTACTTC

D: .
V: TRBV19
J: TRBJ2-5
size: .
CDR3: CASSSTARKETQYF
DNA: TGTGCCAGTAGTTCCACGGCGCGCAAAGAGACCCAGTACTTC

D: .
V: TRBV30
J: TRBJ1-1
size: .
CDR3: CAWSPADGLNTEAFF
DNA: TGTGCCTGGAGTCCCGCGGACGGGTTGAACACTGAAGCTTTCTTT